Listed below are T cell receptor beta chains from one sample, sequenced in a study of blood T cell repertoires in COVID-19. This table comes from immunoSEQ multiplex PCR, and its TCRdb copy is limited to in-frame clones, with some not included. The sample lists hundreds of thousands of clones, 70% to 90% occurring once. Material: PBMCs or T cells enriched from blood (not recorded which). These receptors all come from a woman in her sixties who had recovered from COVID-19. Both conserved end residues are part of each CDR3. The D gene is left open where the match is weak. Rows may omit the clone size; those that give it use once, few, many or a size class.

clone_size: .
j_call: TRBJ2-1
d_call: TRBD1
v_call: TRBV2
cdr3_aa: CASSEGGTGVEQFF
cdr3_nt: TGTGCCAGCAGTGAAGGAGGGACAGGGGTCGAGCAGTTCTTC

clone_size: .
j_call: TRBJ1-3
d_call: TRBD1
v_call: TRBV5-1
cdr3_aa: CASSLAGGTGTSGNTIYF
cdr3_nt: TGCGCCAGCAGCTTGGCTGGTGGGACAGGGACTTCTGGAAACACCATATATTTT

clone_size: .
j_call: TRBJ1-1
d_call: .
v_call: TRBV7-8
cdr3_aa: CASSFNSDTEAFF
cdr3_nt: TGTGCCAGCAGCTTTAATTCGGACACTGAAGCTTTCTTT

clone_size: .
j_call: TRBJ2-1
d_call: .
v_call: TRBV2
cdr3_aa: CASSEGILETFHEQFF
cdr3_nt: TGTGCCAGCAGTGAAGGTATCCTGGAGACCTTCCATGAGCAGTTCTTC

clone_size: .
j_call: TRBJ1-3
d_call: .
v_call: TRBV4-1
cdr3_aa: CASSQGQTGGNTIYF
cdr3_nt: TGCGCCAGCAGCCAAGGCCAGACAGGAGGAAACACCATATATTTT

clone_size: .
j_call: TRBJ1-1
d_call: .
v_call: TRBV4-2
cdr3_aa: CASSQGSWGGPNTEAFF
cdr3_nt: TGTGCCAGCAGCCAAGGCTCCTGGGGGGGCCCGAACACTGAAGCTTTCTTT

clone_size: .
j_call: TRBJ1-6
d_call: .
v_call: TRBV28
cdr3_aa: CASSHQRKGDNSPLHF
cdr3_nt: TGTGCCAGCAGTCACCAAAGGAAAGGGGATAATTCACCCCTCCACTTT

clone_size: .
j_call: TRBJ2-1
d_call: .
v_call: TRBV5-1
cdr3_aa: CASSLFTSGGEQFF
cdr3_nt: TGCGCCAGCAGCTTGTTTACGTCCGGGGGTGAGCAGTTCTTC

clone_size: once
j_call: TRBJ2-5
d_call: TRBD2
v_call: TRBV7-6
cdr3_aa: CASGVAGAIQETQYF
cdr3_nt: TGTGCCAGCGGGGTAGCGGGGGCAATCCAAGAGACCCAGTACTTC

clone_size: .
j_call: TRBJ1-5
d_call: .
v_call: TRBV20-1
cdr3_aa: CSASTQVNSNQPQHF
cdr3_nt: TGCAGTGCTAGTACGCAGGTCAATAGCAATCAGCCCCAGCATTTT

clone_size: .
j_call: TRBJ1-2
d_call: TRBD1
v_call: TRBV2
cdr3_aa: CASSERGGQGIFGYTF
cdr3_nt: TGTGCCAGCAGTGAGAGGGGGGGACAGGGGATATTTGGCTACACCTTC

clone_size: .
j_call: TRBJ1-3
d_call: TRBD1
v_call: TRBV10-3
cdr3_aa: CAISRDRGTGNTIYF
cdr3_nt: TGTGCCATCAGCCGGGACAGGGGCACTGGAAACACCATATATTTT

clone_size: .
j_call: TRBJ1-2
d_call: TRBD1
v_call: TRBV5-1
cdr3_aa: CASSSQGESGYTF
cdr3_nt: TGCGCCAGCAGCTCGCAGGGGGAAAGTGGCTACACCTTC

clone_size: .
j_call: TRBJ1-2
d_call: .
v_call: TRBV24-1
cdr3_aa: CATSDPSRAGNYGYTF
cdr3_nt: TGTGCCACCAGTGACCCCTCACGGGCGGGGAACTATGGCTACACCTTC

clone_size: .
j_call: TRBJ1-1
d_call: .
v_call: TRBV2
cdr3_aa: CASSPKGVGTEAFF
cdr3_nt: TGTGCCAGCAGTCCCAAGGGAGTGGGCACTGAAGCTTTCTTT

clone_size: .
j_call: TRBJ2-7
d_call: .
v_call: TRBV5-4
cdr3_aa: CASSSVRDEQYF
cdr3_nt: TGTGCCAGCAGCTCGGTCCGTGACGAGCAGTACTTC

clone_size: .
j_call: TRBJ1-1
d_call: .
v_call: TRBV30
cdr3_aa: CAWSLQVGTEAFF
cdr3_nt: TGTGCCTGGAGTCTTCAGGTTGGCACTGAAGCTTTCTTT

clone_size: .
j_call: TRBJ2-7
d_call: TRBD2
v_call: TRBV5-1
cdr3_aa: CASSLVAGAYEQYF
cdr3_nt: TGCGCCAGCAGCTTGGTAGCGGGCGCCTACGAGCAGTACTTC

clone_size: .
j_call: TRBJ2-1
d_call: TRBD1
v_call: TRBV27
cdr3_aa: CASSTAWGQGAGNEQFF
cdr3_nt: TGTGCCAGCAGTACTGCCTGGGGACAGGGGGCTGGGAATGAGCAGTTCTTC

clone_size: .
j_call: TRBJ2-1
d_call: TRBD1
v_call: TRBV12-3/TRBV12-4
cdr3_aa: CASSPTGDNEQFF
cdr3_nt: TGTGCCAGCAGCCCGACAGGGGACAATGAGCAGTTCTTC

clone_size: .
j_call: TRBJ1-1
d_call: .
v_call: TRBV2
cdr3_aa: CASGSWREAFF
cdr3_nt: TGTGCCAGCGGGTCCTGGAGGGAGGCTTTCTTT

clone_size: .
j_call: TRBJ2-7
d_call: TRBD2
v_call: TRBV19
cdr3_aa: CASSFGGTYEQYF
cdr3_nt: TGTGCCAGTAGCTTCGGGGGGACCTACGAGCAGTACTTC

clone_size: many
j_call: TRBJ2-3
d_call: .
v_call: TRBV20-1
cdr3_aa: CSASRGQYTQYF
cdr3_nt: TGCAGTGCTAGTAGAGGACAGTATACGCAGTATTTT

clone_size: once
j_call: TRBJ1-3
d_call: .
v_call: TRBV12-5
cdr3_aa: CASGLVGFLSRQYRISGNTIYF
cdr3_nt: TGTGCTAGTGGTTTGGTAGGGTTTTTGTCGCGACAGTACAGAATCTCTGGAAACACCATATATTTT

clone_size: .
j_call: TRBJ2-2
d_call: TRBD2
v_call: TRBV9
cdr3_aa: CASSVAGGPDTGELFF
cdr3_nt: TGTGCCAGCAGCGTCGCGGGGGGGCCCGACACCGGGGAGCTGTTTTTT

clone_size: once
j_call: TRBJ2-4
d_call: TRBD2
v_call: TRBV7-2
cdr3_aa: CASSLGQRGAGNIQYF
cdr3_nt: TGTGCCAGCAGCTTAGGTCAGCGGGGGGCGGGAAACATTCAGTACTTC

clone_size: .
j_call: TRBJ2-5
d_call: TRBD2
v_call: TRBV15
cdr3_aa: CATSTSGGQETQYF
cdr3_nt: TGTGCCACCAGCACAAGCGGGGGGCAAGAGACCCAGTACTTC

clone_size: many
j_call: TRBJ2-2
d_call: .
v_call: TRBV27
cdr3_aa: CASRVTGLGGTGELFF
cdr3_nt: TGTGCCAGCAGGGTGACAGGCCTTGGGGGCACCGGGGAGCTGTTTTTT

clone_size: .
j_call: TRBJ1-5
d_call: .
v_call: TRBV2
cdr3_aa: CASSTRGMEKPQHF
cdr3_nt: TGTGCCAGCAGTACCCGCGGGATGGAGAAGCCCCAGCATTTT

clone_size: .
j_call: TRBJ2-5
d_call: TRBD2
v_call: TRBV24-1
cdr3_aa: CATSDPGSTSGGAGKETQYF
cdr3_nt: TGTGCCACCAGTGACCCCGGCTCGACTAGCGGGGGGGCCGGAAAGGAGACCCAGTACTTC

clone_size: .
j_call: TRBJ2-1
d_call: TRBD2
v_call: TRBV5-1
cdr3_aa: CASSLPLSGGPNEQFF
cdr3_nt: TGCGCCAGCAGCTTGCCCCTTAGCGGGGGACCCAATGAGCAGTTCTTC

clone_size: .
j_call: TRBJ2-3
d_call: TRBD1
v_call: TRBV7-8
cdr3_aa: CASKAGGTGRTDTQYF
cdr3_nt: TGTGCCAGCAAAGCCGGAGGGACAGGCCGCACAGATACGCAGTATTTT

clone_size: .
j_call: TRBJ1-1
d_call: .
v_call: TRBV12-3/TRBV12-4
cdr3_aa: CASSLRGLEAFF
cdr3_nt: TGTGCCAGCAGTTTAAGAGGGCTAGAGGCTTTCTTT

clone_size: .
j_call: TRBJ2-1
d_call: .
v_call: TRBV7-6
cdr3_aa: CASSLEGRARGEQFF
cdr3_nt: TGTGCCAGCAGCTTAGAAGGTCGGGCAAGGGGTGAGCAGTTCTTC

clone_size: once
j_call: TRBJ1-3
d_call: .
v_call: TRBV24-1
cdr3_aa: CATSDFPDTSGNTIYF
cdr3_nt: TGTGCCACCAGTGATTTCCCGGACACCTCTGGAAACACCATATATTTT

clone_size: .
j_call: TRBJ2-1
d_call: .
v_call: TRBV28
cdr3_aa: CASRAYNEQFF
cdr3_nt: TGTGCCAGCAGGGCATACAATGAGCAGTTCTTC

clone_size: few
j_call: TRBJ1-2
d_call: .
v_call: TRBV11-2
cdr3_aa: CASSLGPSNYGYTF
cdr3_nt: TGTGCCAGCAGCTTAGGGCCGTCCAACTATGGCTACACCTTC

clone_size: many
j_call: TRBJ1-5
d_call: TRBD1
v_call: TRBV5-5
cdr3_aa: CASSQTGGNQPQHF
cdr3_nt: TGTGCCAGCAGCCAGACAGGGGGCAATCAGCCCCAGCATTTT

clone_size: .
j_call: TRBJ1-2
d_call: .
v_call: TRBV27
cdr3_aa: CASSFGPTGGYTF
cdr3_nt: TGTGCCAGCAGTTTTGGCCCCACCGGGGGCTACACCTTC

clone_size: .
j_call: TRBJ1-3
d_call: TRBD1
v_call: TRBV7-8
cdr3_aa: CASSLGAGGFTGNTIYF
cdr3_nt: TGTGCCAGCAGCTTAGGTGCAGGGGGATTTACTGGAAACACCATATATTTT

clone_size: .
j_call: TRBJ1-2
d_call: .
v_call: TRBV3-1/TRBV3-2
cdr3_aa: CASSPSGGAKNYGYTF
cdr3_nt: TGTGCCAGCAGCCCCTCGGGGGGGGCGAAAAACTATGGCTACACCTTC

clone_size: .
j_call: TRBJ1-1
d_call: .
v_call: TRBV4-2
cdr3_aa: CASSQVVGTEAFF
cdr3_nt: TGTGCCAGCAGCCAAGTAGTTGGCACTGAAGCTTTCTTT

clone_size: .
j_call: TRBJ2-2
d_call: .
v_call: TRBV7-2
cdr3_aa: CASSLDGVYAGELFF
cdr3_nt: TGTGCCAGCAGCTTAGACGGAGTCTACGCCGGGGAGCTGTTTTTT

clone_size: few
j_call: TRBJ1-4
d_call: .
v_call: TRBV5-1
cdr3_aa: CASSVAPAANNEKLFF
cdr3_nt: TGCGCCAGCAGCGTAGCCCCGGCGGCTAACAATGAAAAACTGTTTTTT

clone_size: .
j_call: TRBJ2-6
d_call: .
v_call: TRBV5-4
cdr3_aa: CASSLGLRGGGASGANVLTF
cdr3_nt: TGTGCCAGCAGCTTGGGGCTCCGGGGTGGGGGCGCCTCTGGGGCCAACGTCCTGACTTTC

clone_size: .
j_call: TRBJ2-5
d_call: .
v_call: TRBV4-1
cdr3_aa: CASSSRQVAETQYF
cdr3_nt: TGCGCCAGCAGCTCCCGACAGGTCGCAGAGACCCAGTACTTC

clone_size: once
j_call: TRBJ2-2
d_call: .
v_call: TRBV5-1
cdr3_aa: CASSFGGIDTGELFF
cdr3_nt: TGCGCCAGCAGCTTTGGAGGGATAGACACCGGGGAGCTGTTTTTT

clone_size: .
j_call: TRBJ1-1
d_call: .
v_call: TRBV2
cdr3_aa: CASSPQGSNTEAFF
cdr3_nt: TGTGCCAGCAGCCCCCAGGGCAGTAACACTGAAGCTTTCTTT

clone_size: .
j_call: TRBJ1-6
d_call: .
v_call: TRBV27
cdr3_aa: CASSYREGNSPLHF
cdr3_nt: TGTGCCAGCAGTTACAGGGAAGGAAATTCACCCCTCCACTTT

clone_size: .
j_call: TRBJ1-5
d_call: .
v_call: TRBV7-2
cdr3_aa: CASSLGGGGNQPQHF
cdr3_nt: TGTGCCAGCAGCTTAGGAGGGGGTGGCAATCAGCCCCAGCATTTT

clone_size: once
j_call: TRBJ1-1
d_call: TRBD1
v_call: TRBV24-1
cdr3_aa: CATSDPGQGTEAFF
cdr3_nt: TGTGCCACCAGTGACCCCGGACAGGGCACTGAAGCTTTCTTT

clone_size: .
j_call: TRBJ1-1
d_call: TRBD1
v_call: TRBV18
cdr3_aa: CASSPDRGTEAFF
cdr3_nt: TGTGCCAGCTCACCCGACAGGGGTACTGAAGCTTTCTTT